This TCR beta chain came from a study of vaccination effects on CD4 cells after COVID-19. Study context: Either the BNT162b2 or mRNA-1273 vaccine was given to participants in two doses.

The table lists this clone with a count of one. What it binds is not known. Sequencing was performed with immunoSEQ multiplex PCR; in TCRdb, only in-frame clones are kept and a portion is missing. The sample has roughly 63,000 clones, about four fifths seen once. The study, taken as a whole, reports: By a late point after vaccination, infection- and vaccine-induced clones had shrunk markedly through clonal contraction. Early timepoints after infection were absent, and convalescent patients were few in the study.

This CDR3 contains 14 residues. Germline-derived CDR1 and CDR2 are SGHTA and FQGNSA. Between the trimmed V and J ends, which lost 6 bases and 4 bases, there was a span of 12 bases. Sequencing was preceded by expansion of antigen-specific CD4+ T cells with viral peptide pools in the ViraFEST assay. The authors isolated CD4+ T cells after nine to eleven days of culture. Negative nucleocapsid antibody tests before and after vaccination confirmed no previous SARS-CoV-2 infection. The sequencing here drew on CD4+ T cells from PBMCs cultured with SARS-CoV-2 spike peptides, taken before COVID-19 vaccination. This TCR came from a human donor who received a COVID-19 vaccine. The rearrangement links TRBV7-2 to TRBJ1-4; D uncertain. CDR3 protein: CASREGTGNEKLFF. CDR3 in DNA: TGTGCCAGCAGGGAGGGTACGGGTAATGAAAAACTGTTTTTT.